This TCR beta chain was documented in a study of beta chain features in type 1 diabetes. The investigators reverse transcribed all of the isolated RNA, so they sequenced expressed TCRB transcripts. TCRdb's copy holds only in-frame clones and misses some; the assay was immunoSEQ multiplex PCR. The sample lists 550,000 to 850,000 clones; under 15% were seen once. Turning to this clone: Its specificity is not known.

CDR3 length: 13 residues. Germline-derived CDR1 and CDR2 are GTSNPN and SVGIG (reference sequence). Trimming stripped 4 bases from V and 4 bases from J, with 13 bases between. Study-level findings and limits: In every one of the four CD4+ subsets, TCRB CDR3s were moderately but significantly shorter in Type 1 diabetes patients.

This chain links TRBV30 with TRBJ1-2, with TRBD1 as a possible D gene (5 bases). The sequence was obtained from a man aged 18 to 29 with type 1 diabetes. Sequences were obtained from naive CD4+ T cells from blood. The DNA of the CDR3 is TGTGCCTGGACCAACCCGGGGGGCTATGGCTACACCTTC. It codes for CAWTNPGGYGYTF.